A selection of T cell receptor beta chains follows, all from one sample in a study of OX40 agonist ivuxolimab in advanced cancers. The table came from immunoSEQ multiplex PCR; TCRdb's copy has only in-frame clones and leaves some out. The data contain tens of thousands of clones, roughly 85% of them singletons. The sequenced sample was CD4+ or CD8+ T cells sorted from blood, obtained in a trial of the OX40 agonist ivuxolimab. These receptor sequences come from an adult with an advanced solid tumor such as melanoma, head and neck, liver or kidney cancer. The CDR3 runs from the conserved cysteine through the conserved F or W. A D gene is named only where the DNA matches it firmly. The size of a clone is reported for some rows only, either as once, few or many, or as a class for expanded clones.

D gene,clone size,J gene,V gene,CDR3 DNA,CDR3 protein
-,-,TRBJ2-5,TRBV5-6,TGTGCCAGCAGCCGCGGTCTAGTAGGGGAGACCCAGTACTTC,CASSRGLVGETQYF
-,-,TRBJ1-1,TRBV5-1,TGCGCCAGCAGCTTGGGGGACACTGAAGCTTTCTTT,CASSLGDTEAFF
-,few,TRBJ2-1,TRBV5-6,TGTGCCAGCAGCTTGGGGACAATAAACCCCAATGAGCAGTTCTTC,CASSLGTINPNEQFF
TRBD1,-,TRBJ2-1,TRBV7-8,TGTGCCAGCAGCTTAATATCTGGGACAGTAACCTACAATGAGCAGTTCTTC,CASSLISGTVTYNEQFF
TRBD2,-,TRBJ2-3,TRBV9,TGTGCCAGCAGCCCCGGGACTAGCGGGAGGATATCGGATACGCAGTATTTT,CASSPGTSGRISDTQYF
TRBD1,-,TRBJ1-3,TRBV9,TGTGCCAGCAGCACATCAGGGGGGGGAACTGGAAACACCATATATTTT,CASSTSGGGTGNTIYF
TRBD1,-,TRBJ2-5,TRBV25-1,TGTGCCAGCAGTGAGACCGGGACAGGGTCCCAAGAGACCCAGTACTTC,CASSETGTGSQETQYF
TRBD1,-,TRBJ2-6,TRBV9,TGTGCCAGCAGCGTGACAGGGAACCCTGGGGCCAACGTCCTGACTTTC,CASSVTGNPGANVLTF
-,-,TRBJ1-2,TRBV5-1,TGCGCCAGCAGCTTGTCCCAAGGGAACTATGGCTACACCTTC,CASSLSQGNYGYTF
-,-,TRBJ1-4,TRBV28,TGTGCCAGCAGTTTATCAGGACAGGAAAAACTGTTTTTT,CASSLSGQEKLFF
-,-,TRBJ2-3,TRBV28,TGTGCCAGCAGCCCCGCGGACAGGAGGGCAGATACGCAGTATTTT,CASSPADRRADTQYF
-,-,TRBJ1-1,TRBV18,TGTGCCAGCTCACCAACCGGGGCCGGGAACACTGAAGCTTTCTTT,CASSPTGAGNTEAFF
-,-,TRBJ2-1,TRBV30,TGTGCCTGGAGTATAGGAGTTGGGGGAGGTTACAATGAGCAGTTCTTC,CAWSIGVGGGYNEQFF
-,-,TRBJ2-1,TRBV4-2,TGTGCCAGCAGCCAAGATTCCCGGGCTGTGGGCTCCTACAATGAGCAGTTCTTC,CASSQDSRAVGSYNEQFF
-,-,TRBJ1-4,TRBV5-5,TGTGCCAGCAGCCCTCCTGGAGTACCAGGGGAAAAACTGTTTTTT,CASSPPGVPGEKLFF
-,-,TRBJ2-3,TRBV6-6,TGTGCCAGCAGCCCCGAGGGGGGCTACCTAGATACGCAGTATTTT,CASSPEGGYLDTQYF
-,-,TRBJ2-7,TRBV9,TGTGCCAGCAGCGTAGCGGGAGAGTCCGAGCAGTACTTC,CASSVAGESEQYF
-,-,TRBJ1-4,TRBV6-5,TGTGCCAGCAGTTACGTCAGGGCTGGGGCTGAAAAACTGTTTTTT,CASSYVRAGAEKLFF
TRBD1,few,TRBJ2-7,TRBV29-1,TGCAGCGTTGCGCGGACAGGGGCCTACGAGCAGTACTTC,CSVARTGAYEQYF
TRBD1,-,TRBJ2-7,TRBV27,TGTGCCAGCAGTAGTTTAGGGGACAGGCAGTACGAGCAGTACTTC,CASSSLGDRQYEQYF
TRBD1,-,TRBJ1-1,TRBV5-1,TGCGCCAGCAGCTTAAACAGGGGGAATGTTGAAGCTTTCTTT,CASSLNRGNVEAFF
-,-,TRBJ1-1,TRBV2,TGTGCCAGCAGCTCTGGACAGTTCGGGACTGAAGCTTTCTTT,CASSSGQFGTEAFF
-,-,TRBJ1-1,TRBV28,TGTGCCAGCAGTGCCTACACTGAAGCTTTCTTT,CASSAYTEAFF
-,-,TRBJ2-1,TRBV6-1,TGTGCCAGCAGTGACGGGGTCCAGTACAATGAGCAGTTCTTC,CASSDGVQYNEQFF